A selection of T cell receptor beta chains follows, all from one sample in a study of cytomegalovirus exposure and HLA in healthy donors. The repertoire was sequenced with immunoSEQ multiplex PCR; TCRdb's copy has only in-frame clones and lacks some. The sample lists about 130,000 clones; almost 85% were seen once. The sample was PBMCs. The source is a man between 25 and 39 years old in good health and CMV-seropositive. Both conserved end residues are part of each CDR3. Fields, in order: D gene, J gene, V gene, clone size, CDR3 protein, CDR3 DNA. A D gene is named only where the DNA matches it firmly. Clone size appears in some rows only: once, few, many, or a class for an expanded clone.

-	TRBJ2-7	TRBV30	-	CAWTLQGEQYF	TGTGCCTGGACGCTGCAGGGGGAGCAGTACTTC
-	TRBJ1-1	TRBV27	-	CASSPREGSGAFF	TGTGCCAGCAGTCCGCGAGAGGGCTCCGGAGCTTTCTTT
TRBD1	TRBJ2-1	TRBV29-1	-	CSVHPIWAGTGDNEQFF	TGCAGCGTTCATCCGATCTGGGCTGGGACAGGGGACAATGAGCAGTTCTTC
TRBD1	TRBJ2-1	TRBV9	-	CASSPTGQGARNEQFF	TGTGCCAGCAGCCCCACTGGACAGGGGGCCAGGAATGAGCAGTTCTTC
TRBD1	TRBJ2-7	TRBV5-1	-	CASRPGTAYEQYF	TGCGCCAGCAGACCCGGGACAGCCTACGAGCAGTACTTC
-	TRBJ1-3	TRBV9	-	CASSVREQGWGNTIYF	TGTGCCAGCAGCGTAAGGGAGCAGGGGTGGGGAAACACCATATATTTT
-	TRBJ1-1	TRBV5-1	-	CASSLSGIEAFF	TGCGCCAGCAGCTTGTCGGGTATTGAAGCTTTCTTT
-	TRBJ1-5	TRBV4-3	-	CASSQELRGTQPQHF	TGCGCCAGCAGCCAAGAACTTCGGGGGACTCAGCCCCAGCATTTT
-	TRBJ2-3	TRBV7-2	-	CASSFSGYTDTQYF	TGTGCCAGCAGCTTCAGCGGATACACAGATACGCAGTATTTT
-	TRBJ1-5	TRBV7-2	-	CASSLGGGGPQVRQPQHF	TGTGCCAGCAGCTTAGGAGGAGGCGGTCCTCAGGTCCGTCAGCCCCAGCATTTT
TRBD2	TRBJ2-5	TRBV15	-	CATRGLAGGETQYF	TGTGCCACCAGGGGACTAGCGGGAGGAGAGACCCAGTACTTC
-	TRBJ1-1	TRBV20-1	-	CSAPRDTEAFF	TGCAGTGCCCCTCGGGACACTGAAGCTTTCTTT
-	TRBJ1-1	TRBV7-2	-	CASSLDYREAAFF	TGTGCCAGCAGCTTAGACTACAGGGAAGCAGCTTTCTTT
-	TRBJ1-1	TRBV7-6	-	CASSLDQGSTEAFF	TGTGCCAGCAGCTTAGATCAGGGAAGCACTGAAGCTTTCTTT
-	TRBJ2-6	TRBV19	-	CASILTEKSNVLTF	TGTGCCAGTATCCTGACAGAAAAGTCCAACGTCCTGACTTTC
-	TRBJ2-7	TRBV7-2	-	CASSLGGPTSYEQYF	TGTGCCAGCAGCTTAGGAGGGCCTACCTCCTACGAGCAGTACTTC
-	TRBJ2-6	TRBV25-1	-	CASSRDTHSGANVLTF	TGTGCCAGCAGTCGGGACACTCACTCTGGGGCCAACGTCCTGACTTTC
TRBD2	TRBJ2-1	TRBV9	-	CASSVDPAGGPQQFF	TGTGCCAGCAGCGTAGACCCAGCGGGGGGGCCCCAGCAGTTCTTC
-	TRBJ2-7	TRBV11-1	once	CASSLTSFGRNEQYF	TGTGCCAGCAGCTTAACCTCCTTTGGGCGCAACGAGCAGTACTTC
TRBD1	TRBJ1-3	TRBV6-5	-	CASSYSGQGAGNTIYF	TGTGCCAGCAGTTACTCGGGACAGGGGGCGGGAAACACCATATATTTT
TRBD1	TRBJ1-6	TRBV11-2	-	CASSLSIGGAAPLHF	TGTGCCAGCAGCTTATCCATAGGGGGCGCGGCACCCCTCCACTTT
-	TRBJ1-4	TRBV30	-	CAWSPGGEKLFF	TGTGCCTGGTCTCCGGGGGGTGAAAAACTGTTTTTT
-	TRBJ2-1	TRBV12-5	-	CASGLPPKGAPTSYNEQFF	TGTGCTAGTGGTTTGCCCCCTAAGGGAGCGCCAACCTCCTACAATGAGCAGTTCTTC
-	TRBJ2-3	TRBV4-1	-	CASSNQPPLAGVTDTQYF	TGCGCCAGCAGCAACCAGCCCCCCCTAGCCGGGGTCACAGATACGCAGTATTTT
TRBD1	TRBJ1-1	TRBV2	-	CASSDRGVTEAFF	TGTGCCAGCAGCGACAGGGGAGTCACTGAAGCTTTCTTT
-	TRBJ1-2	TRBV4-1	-	CASSHQRENYGYTF	TGCGCCAGCAGCCACCAAAGGGAGAACTATGGCTACACCTTC
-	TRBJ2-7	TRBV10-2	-	CASRQGNSYEQYF	TGCGCCAGCAGACAGGGTAACTCCTACGAGCAGTACTTC
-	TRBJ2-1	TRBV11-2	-	CASSSLRLVYEQFF	TGTGCCAGCAGCTCCCTAAGACTAGTCTATGAGCAGTTCTTC
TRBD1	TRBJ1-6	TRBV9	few	CASSVDRGGSPLHF	TGTGCCAGCAGCGTAGACAGGGGCGGTTCACCCCTCCACTTT
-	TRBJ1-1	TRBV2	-	CASKKDGQSNTEAFF	TGTGCCAGCAAAAAGGATGGACAGTCGAACACTGAAGCTTTCTTT
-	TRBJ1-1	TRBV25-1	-	CASSARRGSFF	TGTGCCAGCAGTGCCAGGCGGGGATCTTTCTTT
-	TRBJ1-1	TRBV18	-	CASTTDMNTEAFF	TGTGCCAGCACGACAGACATGAACACTGAAGCTTTCTTT
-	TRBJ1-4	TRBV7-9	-	CASSLALMEAEKLFF	TGTGCCAGCAGCTTAGCGCTTATGGAGGCTGAAAAACTGTTTTTT
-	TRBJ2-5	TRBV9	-	CASSVGSLLGGETQYF	TGTGCCAGCAGCGTAGGCTCCCTCCTTGGGGGGGAGACCCAGTACTTC
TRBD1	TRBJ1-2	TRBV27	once	CASSAWDRRPEGYTF	TGTGCCAGCAGTGCCTGGGACAGGCGACCGGAGGGCTACACCTTC
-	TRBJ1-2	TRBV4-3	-	CASSPYSANYGYTF	TGCGCCAGCAGCCCCTACAGTGCTAACTATGGCTACACCTTC
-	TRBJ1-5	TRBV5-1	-	CASSFLGGQPQHF	TGCGCCAGCAGCTTTCTGGGGGGTCAGCCCCAGCATTTT
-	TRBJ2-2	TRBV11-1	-	CASSLKPNTGELFF	TGTGCCAGCAGCTTAAAGCCCAACACCGGGGAGCTGTTTTTT
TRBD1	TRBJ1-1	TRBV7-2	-	CASSWTRGSTAGAFF	TGTGCCAGCAGCTGGACCAGGGGGTCGACAGCAGGGGCTTTCTTT
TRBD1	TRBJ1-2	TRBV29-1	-	CSVEEDRVNGYTF	TGCAGCGTTGAAGAGGACAGGGTGAATGGCTACACCTTC
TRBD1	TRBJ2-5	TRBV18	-	CASSPGFGQGLETQYF	TGTGCCAGCTCCCCCGGATTTGGACAGGGATTGGAGACCCAGTACTTC